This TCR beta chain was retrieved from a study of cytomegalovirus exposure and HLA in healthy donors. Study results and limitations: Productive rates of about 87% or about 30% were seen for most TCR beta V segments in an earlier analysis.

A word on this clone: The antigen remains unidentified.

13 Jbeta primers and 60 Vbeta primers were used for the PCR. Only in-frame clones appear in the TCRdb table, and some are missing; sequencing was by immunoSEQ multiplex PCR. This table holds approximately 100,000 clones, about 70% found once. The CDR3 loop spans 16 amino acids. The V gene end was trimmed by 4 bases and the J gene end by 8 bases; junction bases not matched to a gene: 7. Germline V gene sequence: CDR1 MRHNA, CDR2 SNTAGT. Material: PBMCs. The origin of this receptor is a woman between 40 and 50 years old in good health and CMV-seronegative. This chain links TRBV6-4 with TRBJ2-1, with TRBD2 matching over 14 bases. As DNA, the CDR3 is TGTGCCAGCAGTGCCCGACTAGCGGGGGGGACGCATGAGCAGTTCTTC. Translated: CASSARLAGGTHEQFF.